The 22 T cell receptor beta chains in this list originate from one sample, sequenced in a study of blood T cell repertoires in COVID-19. Here immunoSEQ multiplex PCR was the method, and the copy in TCRdb shows in-frame clones only, minus some. Of 80,000 to 100,000 clones listed, approximately 90% were seen once; the top ten hold 2.5% to 3.5%. Sequenced input: peripheral blood. These receptors originate from a woman in her 50s with active or convalescent COVID-19.

The J gene is TRBJ1-5, the V gene TRBV28; D uncertain. CDR3 length: 11 residues. With 2 bases removed from V and 12 bases from J, the gap between germline ends came to 8 bases. Germline-derived CDR1 and CDR2 are MDHEN and SYDVKM. CDR3 loop: CASSLERVQHF. CDR3 coding DNA: TGTGCCAGCAGTTTAGAGAGAGTCCAGCATTTT.

In nucleotides, the CDR3 is TGCGCCAGCAGCCAAGACAGGGATAGGACTGAAGCTTTCTTT. Encoded protein: CASSQDRDRTEAFF. The V call is TRBV4-3, the J call TRBJ1-1, with D perhaps matching TRBD1 (5 bases). Germline loops: CDR1 LGHNA, CDR2 YSLEER. V was cut by 0 bases and J by 5 bases, with 10 bases left in between. CDR3 length: 14 residues.

The chain is built from TRBV18 and TRBJ1-1; D is unresolved. The germline CDR1 and CDR2 sequences are KGHSH and LQKENI. The CDR3 covers 13 residues. Trimming removed 0 bases from V and 4 bases from J, with 6 bases in between. CDR3 sequence reads: CASSPPTTTEAFF. CDR3 in DNA: TGTGCCAGCTCACCACCTACTACCACTGAAGCTTTCTTT.

There are a few counts of this clone. V gene TRBV2 combines with J gene TRBJ1-1; D gene ambiguous. Germline loops: CDR1 SNHLY, CDR2 FYNNEI. Trimming cost V 2 bases and J 3 bases, with 13 bases left between them. This CDR3 region has 15 residues. CDR3 sequence reads: CASSEWAETDTEAFF. The CDR3 coding sequence is TGTGCCAGCAGTGAATGGGCCGAGACGGACACTGAAGCTTTCTTT.

This chain joins TRBV27 and TRBJ1-5; TRBD1 matches at 11 bases. The J segment lost 8 bases and the V segment lost 6 bases, leaving 3 bases of the junction unmatched. This CDR3 is 13 amino acids long. Germline CDR1 reads MNHEY; CDR2 reads SMNVEV (reference sequence). CDR3 amino acids: CASSRTGGKPQHF. Written as DNA, the CDR3 is TGTGCCAGCAGCAGGACAGGGGGCAAGCCCCAGCATTTT.

The chain is built from TRBV5-1 and TRBJ1-1; 7 bases agree with TRBD1. There are 13 residues in the CDR3. The V and J ends lost 7 bases and 1 base, in that order; junction bases with no gene match: 4. Germline CDR1 reads SGHRS; CDR2 reads YFSETQ. CDR3 region: CASAGQTNTEAFF. In DNA, the CDR3 is TGCGCCAGCGCGGGACAGACGAACACTGAAGCTTTCTTT.

The chain joins TRBV9 to TRBJ2-7; a weak D match, TRBD2 (6 bases). Per the germline V gene, CDR1 is SGDLS and CDR2 is YYNGEE. This CDR3 region has 14 residues. V was shortened by 3 bases and J by 4 bases, with 14 bases between the two germline ends. The CDR3 DNA follows: TGTGCCAGCAGCGACGGGCGGGGAATTTACGAGCAGTACTTC. It codes for CASSDGRGIYEQYF.

The CDR3 is CASSWRQGRKLFF. CDR3 DNA: TGTGCCAGCAGCTGGAGACAGGGAAGAAAACTGTTTTTT. The chain carries TRBV7-9 and TRBJ1-4; 7 nucleotides agree with TRBD1. V dropped 4 bases and J dropped 10; count of bases not matched to a gene: 6. Germline assignment: CDR1 SEHNR and CDR2 FQNEAQ (reference sequence). CDR3 length: 13 residues. The complete variable domain, with remaining parts taken from reference TRBV7-9 and TRBJ1-4, reads DTGVSQNPRHKITKRGQNVTFRCDPISEHNRLYWYRQTLGQGPEFLTYFQNEAQLEKSRLLSDRFSAERPKGSFSTLEIQRTEQGDSAMYLCASSWRQGRKLFFGSGTQLSVL.

The chain employs TRBV4-3 and TRBJ1-2; D call uncertain. Trimming took off 0 bases at V and 2 bases at J, with 13 bases between the two ends. Germline V CDR1 and CDR2: LGHNA, YSLEER. This CDR3 has 16 residues. The CDR3 DNA follows: TGCGCCAGCAGCCAAGATCTTGAAACAGCCAACTATGGCTACACCTTC. It encodes CASSQDLETANYGYTF.

The J gene is TRBJ2-5, the V gene TRBV20-1; D is perhaps TRBD2 (6 bases). V shed 5 bases and J shed 14 bases, with 15 bases lying between them. CDR1 DFQATT and CDR2 SNEGSKA come from the germline V gene (reference sequence). The CDR3 covers 10 residues. The CDR3 sequence is CSAVRDFQYF. The DNA for the CDR3 is TGCAGTGCTGTCCGGGACTTCCAATACTTC.

This clone came up once. The chain employs TRBV7-8 and TRBJ2-3, with TRBD1 matching 9 bases. Germline CDR1 is SGHVS and CDR2 is FQNEAQ. V was clipped by 4 bases and J by 5 bases; unmatched bases: 7. This CDR3 has 15 amino acids. CDR3 DNA: TGTGCCAGCAGCTCCGGACAGGGGCGGGAAGATACGCAGTATTTT. This translates into CASSSGQGREDTQYF.

V and J are TRBV7-6 and TRBJ1-2, with D perhaps TRBD1 (5 bases). Trimming left V 5 bases short and J 6 bases short, with 13 bases between. The CDR3 is 13 amino acids. Germline CDR1 and CDR2: SGHVS and FNYEAQ. The CDR3 loop is CASSLQGRDGYTF. The CDR3 nucleotides are TGTGCCAGCAGCCTTCAGGGTAGAGATGGCTACACCTTC. Full variable domain (missing parts from reference TRBV7-6 and TRBJ1-2): GAGVSQSPRYKVTKRGQDVALRCDPISGHVSLYWYRQALGQGPEFLTYFNYEAQQDKSGLPNDRFSAERPEGSISTLTIQRTEQRDSAMYRCASSLQGRDGYTFGSGTRLTVV.

This clone was observed once. The CDR3 spells CASSEPTGGNGYTF. The DNA of the CDR3 is TGTGCCAGCAGTGAACCGACAGGGGGCAATGGCTACACCTTC. The chain couples TRBV25-1 to TRBJ1-2; TRBD1 aligns across 10 bases. Trimming removed 2 bases from V and 6 bases from J; junction bases left unmatched: 3. The CDR3 is 14 amino acids. Germline CDR1 is MGHDK and CDR2 is SYGVNS.

As concerns this clone: Sequence at one end of the junction differs from germline and may be a read error. The chain has TRBV7-7 and TRBJ2-2; 12 bases are a match to TRBD2. Looked up from germline, CDR1 is SSHAT and CDR2 is FNYEAQ (reference sequence). CDR3 length: 18 residues. The CDR3 DNA sequence: TGTGCTAGCAGCCCATCTAGCGGGGGGGCCCTTAGCACCGGGGAGCTGTTTTTT. Its protein is CASSPSSGGALSTGELFF.

Written as DNA, the CDR3 is TGCGCCAGCAGCTACGCCTTTCTGGAGTCGCTAGCGGGGGGGAATGAGCAGTTCTTC. Protein product: CASSYAFLESLAGGNEQFF. The chain carries TRBV5-1 and TRBJ2-1; 12 nucleotides agree with TRBD2. Per germline, CDR1 SGHRS and CDR2 YFSETQ. The CDR3 runs 19 residues. The junction had 17 bases not matched to a gene; V was cut back by 3 bases and J by 7 bases.

This chain links TRBV18 with TRBJ1-3; D not certain. This CDR3 is built from 17 residues. Looked up from germline, CDR1 is KGHSH and CDR2 is LQKENI. V dropped 0 bases and J dropped 0 bases, with 12 bases sitting between them. In DNA form, the CDR3 reads TGTGCCAGCTCACCACCGGACTGGAGTCCCTCTGGAAACACCATATATTTT. It codes for CASSPPDWSPSGNTIYF. The variable domain in full, with the rest retrieved from reference TRBV18 and TRBJ1-3, is NAGVMQNPRHLVRRRGQEARLRCSPMKGHSHVYWYRQLPEEGLKFMVYLQKENIIDESGMPKERFSAEFPKEGPSILRIQQVVRGDSAAYFCASSPPDWSPSGNTIYFGEGSWLTVV.

This clone occurred once. V and J are TRBV11-3 and TRBJ1-2; 11 nucleotides align to TRBD1. Trimming at V came to 9 bases and at J to 2 bases, leaving 8 bases not matched to a gene. The germline CDR1 and CDR2 sequences are SGHNT and YENEEA. The length of the CDR3 is 15 residues. In nucleotides, the CDR3 is TGTGCCAGTATTATGGACAGGGGGCAAAACTATGGCTACACCTTC. Translated, it gives CASIMDRGQNYGYTF.

The rearrangement links TRBV30 to TRBJ1-1, with TRBD1 matching over 8 bases. In germline, CDR1 is GTSNPN, CDR2 SVGIG (reference sequence). This CDR3 has 15 residues. Trimming cost V 3 bases and J 2 bases; bases outside gene matches: 8. Written as DNA, the CDR3 is TGTGCCTGGAGAGGGTTGGGACAGGAAAACACTGAAGCTTTCTTT. Protein product: CAWRGLGQENTEAFF.

The chain has TRBV5-4 and TRBJ1-6; no reliable D call. The CDR3 covers 15 residues. The V end lost 4 bases, the J end lost 7 bases, and 15 bases lay between the germline ends. Germline V gene lookup returns CDR1 SGHNT and CDR2 YYREEE (reference sequence). This CDR3 reads CASSPREGTNSPLHF. The CDR3 DNA follows: TGTGCCAGCAGCCCCCGGGAGGGAACCAATTCACCCCTCCACTTT.

This chain connects TRBV18 to TRBJ2-7; TRBD2 agrees at 12 bases. Germline values: CDR1 KGHSH, CDR2 LQKENI. The CDR3 has 16 residues. V was pared by 3 bases and J by 2 bases, with 5 bases of the junction left unmatched. For the CDR3, the DNA is TGTGCCAGCTCACCGCTTGCTAGCGGGGGGGCCTACGAGCAGTACTTC. Its translation: CASSPLASGGAYEQYF. Supplemented by reference TRBV18 and TRBJ2-7, the full variable domain reads NAGVMQNPRHLVRRRGQEARLRCSPMKGHSHVYWYRQLPEEGLKFMVYLQKENIIDESGMPKERFSAEFPKEGPSILRIQQVVRGDSAAYFCASSPLASGGAYEQYFGPGTRLTVT.

The V call is TRBV30, the J call TRBJ2-1, with D perhaps TRBD1 (6 bases). CDR1 is GTSNPN and CDR2 is SVGIG in the germline V gene (reference sequence). The CDR3 sequence is 16 residues long. Trimming cost V 3 bases and J 8 bases, with 23 bases left between them. The DNA for the CDR3 is TGTGCCTGGAGATCCTCCGGGACAAGGGGAATATATGAGCAGTTCTTC. It yields the protein CAWRSSGTRGIYEQFF.

The rearrangement joins TRBV11-1 to TRBJ1-1; TRBD1 is a possible D gene (6 bases). This CDR3 has 15 amino acids. The V gene lost 8 bases and the J gene lost 1 base, with 17 bases spanning the gap. Germline lookup yields CDR1 SGHAT and CDR2 FQDESV (reference sequence). CDR3 DNA sequence: TGTGCCAGCCATGGGGGCACAACAGGGAACACTGAAGCTTTCTTT. Translated: CASHGGTTGNTEAFF.